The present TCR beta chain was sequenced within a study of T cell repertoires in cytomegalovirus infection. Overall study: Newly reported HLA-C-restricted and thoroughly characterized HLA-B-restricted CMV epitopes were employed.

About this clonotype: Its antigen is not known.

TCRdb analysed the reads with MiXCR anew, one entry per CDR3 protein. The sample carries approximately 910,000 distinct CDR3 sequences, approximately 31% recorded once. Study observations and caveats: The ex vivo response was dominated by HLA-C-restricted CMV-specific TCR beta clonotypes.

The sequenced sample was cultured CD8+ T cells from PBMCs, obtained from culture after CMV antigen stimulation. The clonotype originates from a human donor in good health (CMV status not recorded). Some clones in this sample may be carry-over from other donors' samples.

CDR3 in amino acids: CASSPGPGTGAGAYEQYF. The CDR3 nucleotides are TGTGCCAGCAGCCCGGGTCCCGGGACAGGGGCCGGGGCCTACGAGCAGTACTTC. V gene TRBV5-5 combines with J gene TRBJ2-7, with 10 bases matching TRBD1. Germline CDR1 is SGHKS and CDR2 is YYEKEE (reference sequence). J was trimmed by 2 bases and V by 4 bases; bases with no gene match: 15. CDR3 length: 18 residues.